This is a list of T cell receptor beta chains from one sample in a study of T cells in localized non-small cell lung cancer. Clones were read by immunoSEQ multiplex PCR, and TCRdb kept only the in-frame ones, dropping some. The sample has around 140,000 clones; about 89% are singletons. The input for sequencing was peripheral blood, taken before any cancer treatment. The receptor source for this set is a female donor at least 60 years old with stage I lung adenocarcinoma. CDR3s include the opening cysteine and the closing phenylalanine or tryptophan. Fields, in order: J gene, D gene, V gene, clone size, CDR3 DNA, CDR3 protein. D genes are given only for firm matches. Clone size, where shown, is once, few, many, or a class for clones that have expanded.

>TRBJ2-7|.|TRBV15|.
TGTGCCACCAGCAGAGATTTGAGAACCGGGGCTTTCCCCTACGAGCAGTACTTC
CATSRDLRTGAFPYEQYF
>TRBJ2-7|TRBD1|TRBV11-1|.
TGTGCCAGCAGCTTAAGGGACAGGGGTTACTACGAGCAGTACTTC
CASSLRDRGYYEQYF
>TRBJ2-1|.|TRBV5-1|once
TGCGCCAGTACCGAGGGGATTCGTTACGGTAGTGAGCAGTTCTTC
CASTEGIRYGSEQFF
>TRBJ1-4|.|TRBV5-1|.
TGCGCCAGCAGCGGGATGGATTACGAAAAACTGTTTTTT
CASSGMDYEKLFF
>TRBJ2-3|TRBD2|TRBV10-1|.
TGCGCCAGCAGTAGGCTAGCGGGAGTGGGTGATACGCAGTATTTT
CASSRLAGVGDTQYF
>TRBJ2-3|.|TRBV5-1|.
TGCGCCAGCAGCTTGCCCCAAGATACGCAGTATTTT
CASSLPQDTQYF
>TRBJ2-3|TRBD2|TRBV7-8|.
TGTGCCAGCAGCTTAAGACTAGCGGGAGGGCCAATCACAGATACGCAGTATTTT
CASSLRLAGGPITDTQYF
>TRBJ1-5|.|TRBV14|.
TGTGCCAGCAGCCAAGATTCTGTCCAGCCCCAGCATTTT
CASSQDSVQPQHF
>TRBJ1-4|.|TRBV19|.
TGTGCCAGTAGCTCGAGGGGGGGACAACTGTTTTTT
CASSSRGGQLFF
>TRBJ2-7|TRBD2|TRBV7-8|.
TGTGCCAGCAGCCTTAACTCAGCGACTAGCGGGAGGGGGAACGAGCAGTACTTC
CASSLNSATSGRGNEQYF
>TRBJ2-2|.|TRBV5-4|.
TGTGCCAGCAGCTTGGCGGCAGCCTACACCGGGGAGCTGTTTTTT
CASSLAAAYTGELFF
>TRBJ2-5|.|TRBV6-5|.
TGTGCCAGCAGTTACTCGCGGGGCCAAGAGACCCAGTACTTC
CASSYSRGQETQYF
>TRBJ2-7|TRBD2|TRBV6-6|.
TGTGCCAGCAGCTCCGGGACTAGCGGGGCTTACGAGCAGTACTTC
CASSSGTSGAYEQYF
>TRBJ1-5|.|TRBV7-8|.
TGTGCCAGCAGCTTAGGCATAGAAGGATCGCCCCAGCATTTT
CASSLGIEGSPQHF
>TRBJ2-5|.|TRBV5-6|.
TGTGCCAGCAGCTTACGGGGGCGGGAGACCCAGTACTTC
CASSLRGRETQYF
>TRBJ2-1|TRBD2|TRBV28|.
TGTGCCAGCAGTGGACCCGGACTAGCGGACAATGAGCAGTTCTTC
CASSGPGLADNEQFF
>TRBJ2-7|TRBD1|TRBV10-2|.
TGCGCCAGCAGTGAGTCGGGGACAGGGGGCTCCTACGAGCAGTACTTC
CASSESGTGGSYEQYF
>TRBJ2-5|.|TRBV6-6|.
TGTGCCAGCAGAGGGAGACAAGAGACCCAGTACTTC
CASRGRQETQYF
>TRBJ2-2|TRBD2|TRBV6-4|.
TGTGCCAGCAAGCGGGGAAACACCGGGGAGCTGTTTTTT
CASKRGNTGELFF
>TRBJ2-7|TRBD2|TRBV7-8|.
TGTGCCAGCAGCTTAGGCTACCGTGGTCCTAGCGGGAGCTACGAGCAGTACTTC
CASSLGYRGPSGSYEQYF
>TRBJ2-7|TRBD2|TRBV11-2|.
TGTGCCAGCAGTTCACCGGGAGGGAGGTCTCAGCAGTACTTC
CASSSPGGRSQQYF
>TRBJ1-3|.|TRBV10-1|once
TGCGCCAGCAGAGAAAAACAGGGTAGTCCTGGAAACACCATATATTTT
CASREKQGSPGNTIYF
>TRBJ1-1|.|TRBV19|.
TGTGCCAGTAAAAGGGGAACACATCCCAGGGCGAACACTGAAGCTTTCTTT
CASKRGTHPRANTEAFF
>TRBJ2-7|.|TRBV19|.
TGTGCCAGTAGTATAGGGACACTGAACTACGAGCAGTACTTC
CASSIGTLNYEQYF
>TRBJ1-2|.|TRBV9|once
TGTGCCAGCAGCACAAGGACAGACCACTATGGCTACACCTTC
CASSTRTDHYGYTF
>TRBJ2-1|.|TRBV9|.
TGTGCCAGCAGCGTAGGGCTAGCCAGAAATGAGCAGTTCTTC
CASSVGLARNEQFF
>TRBJ2-1|TRBD1|TRBV11-3|.
TGTGCCAGCAGCAAATCCGGGACAGGGGACAATGAGCAGTTCTTC
CASSKSGTGDNEQFF
>TRBJ2-5|TRBD2|TRBV2|.
TGTGCCAGCAGAAATAGCGGGAGCGAGACCCAGTACTTC
CASRNSGSETQYF
>TRBJ2-1|TRBD2|TRBV11-2|.
TGTGCCAGCAGCTTCCTAAGACTAGCGGGGGACAATGAGCAGTTCTTC
CASSFLRLAGDNEQFF
>TRBJ2-5|.|TRBV10-3|once
TGTGCCATCTCAATCGATACCCGGGAGACCCAGTACTTC
CAISIDTRETQYF
>TRBJ2-2|TRBD2|TRBV5-4|.
TGTGCCAGCAGCTCGGGACTAGCGGGGGTGAACACCGGGGAGCTGTTTTTT
CASSSGLAGVNTGELFF
>TRBJ1-1|.|TRBV18|few
TGTGCCAGCTCTCGCGACGGAACGAACACTGAAGCTTTCTTT
CASSRDGTNTEAFF
>TRBJ2-5|.|TRBV11-2|.
TGTGCCAGCAGCTTAGACCCGCGCGAGACCCAGTACTTC
CASSLDPRETQYF
>TRBJ2-5|.|TRBV6-6|.
TGTGCCAGCAGTTTCAGGGCAGAGGCAGAGACCCAGTACTTC
CASSFRAEAETQYF
>TRBJ2-1|.|TRBV5-1|.
TGCGCCAGCAGCTTGTATGGGTCAGCGGCATCCTACAATGAGCAGTTCTTC
CASSLYGSAASYNEQFF
>TRBJ1-2|TRBD1|TRBV28|.
TGTGCCAGCAGTTTGCCAGGGGGCTACTATGGCTACACCTTC
CASSLPGGYYGYTF
>TRBJ2-2|.|TRBV2|.
TGTGCCAGCGGGGCCACCACGAACACCGGGGAGCTGTTTTTT
CASGATTNTGELFF
>TRBJ1-5|TRBD1|TRBV28|few
TGTGCCAGCAGACCACAGGGGATTGGCAATCAGCCCCAGCATTTT
CASRPQGIGNQPQHF
>TRBJ2-3|.|TRBV27|.
TGTGCCAGCGCTGCGGAGACCGACACGCAGTATTTT
CASAAETDTQYF
>TRBJ1-3|.|TRBV10-3|.
TGTGCCATCACTCCCAAATCTGGAAACACCATATATTTT
CAITPKSGNTIYF
>TRBJ2-7|TRBD2|TRBV19|.
TGTGCCAGCGGATCGGGACTAGCGGGAGCGTCTTCCTACTTC
CASGSGLAGASSYF
>TRBJ2-2|.|TRBV7-8|.
TGTGCCAGCAGCTTAGCGTCCGGAACGAACACCGGGGAGCTGTTTTTT
CASSLASGTNTGELFF
>TRBJ2-3|.|TRBV9|once
TGTGCCAGCAGCGTAGTAGGGAGGTATTCAGATACGCAGTATTTT
CASSVVGRYSDTQYF
>TRBJ1-1|TRBD1|TRBV6-1|.
TGTGCCAGCATTGCGGGACAGAAAGCTTTCTTT
CASIAGQKAFF
>TRBJ2-6|.|TRBV6-1|.
TGTGCCACGTCAGGCCCTGGGGCCAACGTCCTGACTTTC
CATSGPGANVLTF
>TRBJ1-2|TRBD1|TRBV18|.
TGTGCCAGCTCACCGGGACAGGTCTCCTATGGCTACACCTTC
CASSPGQVSYGYTF
>TRBJ1-2|.|TRBV4-1|.
TGCGCCAGCAGCCAAGTCCCCATGGGGGGCTACACCTTC
CASSQVPMGGYTF
>TRBJ1-4|.|TRBV9|.
TGTGCCAGCAGCCAGGAAACAGGGTCTAATGAAAAACTGTTTTTT
CASSQETGSNEKLFF
>TRBJ1-1|.|TRBV4-1|.
TGCGCCAGCAGCGAGAGACAGGCGGACACTGAAGCTTTCTTT
CASSERQADTEAFF